Listed below are T cell receptor beta chains from one sample, sequenced in a study of identical twins. Using its own MiXCR run on the 5' RACE reads, TCRdb lists one record per CDR3 protein. This table holds 640,000 or so distinct CDR3 sequences, less than 7% found once. The specimen sequenced was naive T cells sorted from blood. The source of these receptors is a man aged 18 to 30 in good health. Each CDR3 is given without its conserved first and last residue.

j_gene,v_gene,CDR3aa
TRBJ2-1,TRBV12-3/TRBV12-4,ASSSRQAGWGNEQF
TRBJ2-5,TRBV18,ASSPLVQETQY
TRBJ2-7,TRBV29-1,RRTAGRYEQY
TRBJ2-3,TRBV6-5,ASSSWVGRAPDTQY
TRBJ2-7,TRBV10-3,AISLFKSSGSGDEQY
TRBJ2-7,TRBV5-1,ASRFDREQY
TRBJ1-5,TRBV6-1,ASSLWTGVQPQH
TRBJ2-5,TRBV4-2,ASSQGGSGEKETQY
TRBJ1-1,TRBV27,ASSPVRGETEAF
TRBJ2-7,TRBV20-1,SASQRGLYEQY
TRBJ2-1,TRBV28,ASGTWTAGGYNEQF
TRBJ2-3,TRBV29-1,SVDPRVSATDTQY
TRBJ1-3,TRBV7-9,ASSPGVRSGNTIY
TRBJ2-5,TRBV24-1,ATSAVSPFYH
TRBJ2-3,TRBV20-1,SAALAGGADTQY
TRBJ2-7,TRBV12-3/TRBV12-4,ASSFSRAYEQY
TRBJ1-5,TRBV6-5,ASSYGGGRQPQH
TRBJ1-5,TRBV20-1,SARVGGRESQH
TRBJ2-3,TRBV30,AWSPYTDTQY
TRBJ1-5,TRBV7-2,ASSLAPKNQPQH
TRBJ1-4,TRBV7-2,ASKKTNNEKLF
TRBJ2-7,TRBV24-1,ATSGREQHEQY
TRBJ2-1,TRBV29-1,SAGTSDYNEQF
TRBJ2-3,TRBV12-3/TRBV12-4,ASSSLDTQY
TRBJ2-7,TRBV6-2/TRBV6-3,ASSDGDYEQY
TRBJ2-3,TRBV14,ASSQTSEGSLPQY
TRBJ2-3,TRBV20-1,SASKGVGADTQY
TRBJ1-1,TRBV28,ANGRGGTEAF
TRBJ1-6,TRBV11-2,ASSLGQGYNSPLH
TRBJ1-4,TRBV20-1,SPRPGGGEKLF
TRBJ2-3,TRBV12-3/TRBV12-4,ASSSRAASTDTQY
TRBJ2-7,TRBV30,AWNLAGIYEQY
TRBJ1-6,TRBV18,ASSPTGSYNSPLH
TRBJ2-7,TRBV25-1,ASSNRDRGLGSSYEQY
TRBJ1-2,TRBV12-3/TRBV12-4,ASSFPGARYGYT
TRBJ1-5,TRBV6-1,ASIFRETNQPQH
TRBJ2-3,TRBV5-1,ASSWGTGATDTQY
TRBJ1-4,TRBV4-1,ASSQVAGRITTNEKLF
TRBJ2-3,TRBV9,ASSVDGAGASTDTQY
TRBJ2-3,TRBV5-1,ASRQTSGSPDTQY